One sample yielded the 7 T cell receptor beta chains listed below, sequenced in a study of CD8+ T cells in alopecia areata. Treatment here: oral pan-JAK inhibitor, 5-10 mg twice daily. RNA extraction was followed by reverse transcription into cDNA, which acted as the sequencing template. TCRdb's table, derived via immunoSEQ multiplex PCR, lists solely in-frame clones and lacks some. The sample lists over 250,000 clones, 60% occurring once. The specimen comprised CD4+ T cells sorted from blood, sampled between weeks 51 and 54, from a patient treated with tofacitinib. The receptors were sampled from a human donor with alopecia areata.

The gene calls are TRBV10-3 and TRBJ2-7; a possible D gene is TRBD1 (6 bases). Germline CDR1 reads ENHRY; CDR2 reads SYGVKD. Between the trimmed V and J ends, which lost 10 bases and 6 bases, there was a span of 25 bases. This CDR3 is 15 amino acids long. The CDR3 sequence is CATVRDIPDGSEQYF. In DNA form, the CDR3 reads TGTGCCACCGTTAGGGACATCCCGGATGGGAGCGAGCAGTACTTC.

This rearrangement joins TRBV30 to TRBJ1-5; 10 bases match TRBD1. The V segment lost 7 bases and the J segment 3 bases; nucleotides outside the gene matches: 3. Germline values: CDR1 GTSNPN, CDR2 SVGIG (reference sequence). The CDR3 runs to 13 residues. The CDR3 DNA follows: TGTGCCTTGGGGACAGGGGCCAATCAGCCCCAGCATTTT. It codes for CALGTGANQPQHF. The full variable domain, in which reference TRBV30 and TRBJ1-5 provide the parts outside the CDR3, is SQTIHQWPATLVQPVGSPLSLECTVEGTSNPNLYWYRQAAGRGLQLLFYSVGIGQISSEVPQNLSASRPQDRQFILSSKKLLLSDSGFYLCALGTGANQPQHFGDGTRLSIL.

This clone was counted at least ten times. J is TRBJ2-7 and V is TRBV7-2, with D possibly matching TRBD1 (6 bases). This CDR3 is built from 13 residues. V dropped 0 bases and J dropped 3 bases, with 6 bases sitting between them. Germline V CDR1 and CDR2: SGHTA, FQGNSA. CDR3 nucleotides: TGTGCCAGCAGCTTAGCGGACAGCTACGAGCAGTACTTC. Its protein product is CASSLADSYEQYF.

The chain is built from TRBV15 and TRBJ2-5; maybe TRBD2 (5 bases). The V end was cut by 0 bases, the J end by 5 bases, with 13 bases between. The V gene's germline CDR1 is LNHNV and CDR2 YYDKDF (reference sequence). This CDR3 has 15 amino acids. In nucleotides, the CDR3 is TGTGCCACCAGCAGAGAAGCGGTATTCGGGGAGACCCAGTACTTC. Its translation: CATSREAVFGETQYF.

This clone was seen more than once but under ten times. The V and J genes are TRBV29-1 and TRBJ2-7; D is ambiguous. The germline CDR1 and CDR2 sequences are SQVTM and ANQGSEA. The CDR3 covers 14 residues. V was trimmed by 3 bases and J by 6 bases, leaving 18 bases between them. Here the CDR3 DNA reads TGCAGCGTTGACACATTGCGTGGCTCGGGCGAGCAGTACTTC. It codes for CSVDTLRGSGEQYF.

This chain uses TRBV29-1 with TRBJ2-5; D possibly matches TRBD1 or TRBD2 (5 bases each). Germline assignment: CDR1 SQVTM and CDR2 ANQGSEA. V lost 2 bases, J lost 3 bases, and 7 bases lay in between. CDR3 length: 12 residues. The DNA of the CDR3 is TGCAGCGTTGAACGAGGGGAAGAGACCCAGTACTTC. It yields the protein CSVERGEETQYF.

V and J are TRBV29-1 and TRBJ2-1; no definite D call. The CDR3 contains 11 residues. Germline V gene lookup returns CDR1 SQVTM and CDR2 ANQGSEA. V lost 6 bases, J lost 10 bases, and 13 bases lay in between. CDR3: CSVARGAEQFF. The CDR3 nucleotides read TGCAGCGTGGCCCGAGGTGCGGAGCAGTTCTTC.